Listed below are T cell receptor beta chains from one sample, sequenced in a study of T cell changes during pregnancy in multiple sclerosis. Profiling relied on immunoSEQ multiplex PCR, and the TCRdb table lists in-frame clones only, not all of them. Among around 100,000 clones listed, about 92% were seen once. Sequencing used peripheral blood, obtained after pregnancy. The receptors stem from a female donor with multiple sclerosis, enrolled in a pregnancy study. Each CDR3 is given with its conserved first and last residue. The D gene is left open where the match is weak. Clone size is shown for a subset of rows, as once, few, many or a class of expanded clone.

TRBD1	few	TRBJ1-6	16	TRBV7-2	TGTGCCAGCAGATTTAGGGGACAGGGTCTTAATTCACCCCTCCACTTT	CASRFRGQGLNSPLHF
TRBD2	few	TRBJ2-7	16	TRBV7-6	TGTGCCAGCAGCTTAAGGCAGCGGGGGTACTCCTACGAGCAGTACTTC	CASSLRQRGYSYEQYF
TRBD1	NA	TRBJ2-2	15	TRBV6-1	TGTGCCAGCAGTACCGGGACAGCGAACACCGGGGAGCTGTTTTTT	CASSTGTANTGELFF
TRBD1	NA	TRBJ2-7	15	TRBV5-1	TGCGCCAGCAGCTTGGGGACAGGGGGTTACTACGAGCAGTACTTC	CASSLGTGGYYEQYF
NA	once	TRBJ1-6	14	TRBV30	TGTGCCTGGAGTGTAGAGGCTAGTTCTTCACCCCTCCACTTT	CAWSVEASSSPLHF
TRBD2	NA	TRBJ2-7	14	TRBV27	TGTGCCAGCAGCAACGGACTAGCGGGAGACGAGCAGTACTTC	CASSNGLAGDEQYF
TRBD1	NA	TRBJ1-6	16	TRBV4-1	TGCGCCAGCAGCCAGACCGGGACAGGCTTTAATTCACCCCTCCACTTT	CASSQTGTGFNSPLHF
NA	once	TRBJ1-6	13	TRBV19	TGTCCATACCCGGGCTCCTATAATTCACCCCTCCACTTT	CPYPGSYNSPLHF
TRBD2	NA	TRBJ2-7	15	TRBV4-3	TGCGCCAGCAGCCTCACCCGGGGGGGGACCTACGAGCAGTACTTC	CASSLTRGGTYEQYF
NA	NA	TRBJ2-7	16	TRBV7-2	TGTGCCAGCAGCTTAGGACAGGCAGTGGGGGATGACGAGCAGTACTTC	CASSLGQAVGDDEQYF
TRBD1	NA	TRBJ1-2	14	TRBV19	TGTGCCAGTAGCACCAGGGGGGACACCTATGGCTACACCTTC	CASSTRGDTYGYTF
NA	NA	TRBJ1-1	15	TRBV15	TGTGCCACCAGCAGGGTAGGGAGCATGAACACTGAAGCTTTCTTT	CATSRVGSMNTEAFF
NA	once	TRBJ1-4	14	TRBV28	TGTGCCAGCAGGGGGCTCGAGATTAATGAAAAACTGTTTTTT	CASRGLEINEKLFF
NA	once	TRBJ2-7	12	TRBV6-1	TGTGCCAGCAGGTTGACGGGCTACGAGCAGTACTTC	CASRLTGYEQYF
TRBD1	NA	TRBJ1-4	14	TRBV29-1	TGCAGCGTTGAAGGGACAGGGGCGGATGAAAAACTGTTTTTT	CSVEGTGADEKLFF
TRBD1	NA	TRBJ2-7	15	TRBV28	TGTGCCAGCAGTTTTCAAGGGGGCCATGAGTACGAGCAGTACTTC	CASSFQGGHEYEQYF
NA	NA	TRBJ2-6	16	TRBV28	TGTGCCAGCAGTTTCATGACAGACTCTGGGGCCAACGTCCTGACTTTC	CASSFMTDSGANVLTF
NA	NA	TRBJ2-7	15	TRBV28	TGTGCCAGCAGCCGTTACAGGGGGGGGGCCTACGAGCAGTACTTC	CASSRYRGGAYEQYF
TRBD2	NA	TRBJ2-1	16	TRBV19	TGTGCCAGTACCATCCGGACTAGCGGGGGGTCGTATGAGCAGTTCTTC	CASTIRTSGGSYEQFF
NA	NA	TRBJ2-7	14	TRBV23-1	TGCGCCAGCAGTCACGACAGTTACGCCTACGAGCAGTACTTC	CASSHDSYAYEQYF
NA	NA	TRBJ2-1	15	TRBV18	TGTGCCAGCTCACCTTCACAGACGATTTCCAATGAGCAGTTCTTC	CASSPSQTISNEQFF
NA	NA	TRBJ2-5	11	TRBV29-1	TGCAGCGGACAGCGAGTAGAGACCCAGTACTTC	CSGQRVETQYF
NA	NA	TRBJ1-5	14	TRBV28	TGTGCCAGCAGCACGGGACTGAGCAATCAGCCCCAGCATTTT	CASSTGLSNQPQHF
NA	NA	TRBJ2-1	15	TRBV7-2	TGTGCCAGCAGCCCCCCCGGGATAGGAGCCAATGAGCAGTTCTTC	CASSPPGIGANEQFF
NA	NA	TRBJ2-2	15	TRBV15	TGTGCCACCAGCAGAGACAGGGAAGTCGGCGGGGAGCTGTTTTTT	CATSRDREVGGELFF
NA	NA	TRBJ1-3	19	TRBV4-1	TGCGCCAGCAGCCAAGGACTTTCATGGACAATCGACTCTGGAAACACCATATATTTT	CASSQGLSWTIDSGNTIYF
TRBD2	NA	TRBJ2-3	16	TRBV7-8	TGTGCCAGCAGCTTAGCTATAGCGGGAGGCACAGATACGCAGTATTTT	CASSLAIAGGTDTQYF
TRBD2	NA	TRBJ2-7	15	TRBV4-1	TGCGCCAGCAGCCAAGGACTAGCGGGGGGCTACGAGCAGTACTTC	CASSQGLAGGYEQYF
NA	few	TRBJ1-2	13	TRBV28	TGTGCCAGCAGTTTTGGGGAGGGCTATGGCTACACCTTC	CASSFGEGYGYTF
NA	NA	TRBJ2-5	15	TRBV7-3	TGTGCCAGCAGCTTAACCGGGGGAAGAACCGGGACCCAGTACTTC	CASSLTGGRTGTQYF
NA	NA	TRBJ2-1	14	TRBV12-5	TGTGCTAGTGGTAGGAGGGACTCTTACAATGAGCAGTTCTTC	CASGRRDSYNEQFF
NA	NA	TRBJ2-7	13	TRBV18	TGTGCCAGCTCACCATCCAGGGGTTACGAGCAGTACTTC	CASSPSRGYEQYF
TRBD2	NA	TRBJ2-7	14	TRBV7-9	TGTGCCAGCAGCACCGTCCTAGCGGGGTTCGAGCAGTACTTC	CASSTVLAGFEQYF
TRBD1	NA	TRBJ2-3	16	TRBV4-1	TGCGCCAGCAGCCAAGCGGACAGGGCTAGCACAGATACGCAGTATTTT	CASSQADRASTDTQYF
TRBD2	NA	TRBJ2-5	15	TRBV28	TGTGCCAGCAGTGAGATAGCGGGAGTAGGGGAGACCCAGTACTTC	CASSEIAGVGETQYF
NA	NA	TRBJ1-5	14	TRBV28	TGTGCCAGCAGTTTCAGGGATCGCAATCAGCCCCAGCATTTT	CASSFRDRNQPQHF
NA	NA	TRBJ1-1	14	TRBV19	TGTGCCAGTAGTATTAATGGACATTCCACTGAAGCTTTCTTT	CASSINGHSTEAFF
NA	NA	TRBJ2-3	13	TRBV29-1	TGCAGCTCCCGCAAGGGGGGCACAGATACGCAGTATTTT	CSSRKGGTDTQYF
TRBD1	NA	TRBJ1-1	17	TRBV7-3	TGTGCCAGCAGCTTAGGAAGGGGGCGTCGTATGAACACTGAAGCTTTCTTT	CASSLGRGRRMNTEAFF
TRBD2	NA	TRBJ2-5	16	TRBV7-2	TGTGCCAGCAGCTGGGGACTAGCGGGCGGAGGGGAGACCCAGTACTTC	CASSWGLAGGGETQYF
NA	NA	TRBJ1-6	14	TRBV5-4	TGTGCCACCCAACAGGGAGCTTTTGATTCACCCCTCCACTTT	CATQQGAFDSPLHF
NA	NA	TRBJ2-1	14	TRBV7-6	TGTGCCAGCAGCTGGACGGGGATTGGAAATGAGCAGTTCTTC	CASSWTGIGNEQFF
NA	NA	TRBJ2-7	13	TRBV9	TGTGCCAGCAGCGTAGACCCGGCCTACGAGCAGTACTTC	CASSVDPAYEQYF
NA	few	TRBJ2-7	13	TRBV6-6	TGTGCCAGCAGTTACGTAACAGGGAGCGAGCAGTACTTC	CASSYVTGSEQYF
NA	NA	TRBJ2-3	12	TRBV13	TGTGCCAGCAGCCCCAATTCCGATACGCAGTATTTT	CASSPNSDTQYF
NA	once	TRBJ2-5	14	TRBV5-1	TGCGCCAGCAGACCCGGGACACTACAAGAGACCCAGTACTTC	CASRPGTLQETQYF
TRBD1	NA	TRBJ2-7	17	TRBV4-1	TGCGCCAGCAGCCAGCTTCGGGGGACAGGAGAAGTCTACGAGCAGTACTTC	CASSQLRGTGEVYEQYF
NA	NA	TRBJ1-2	15	TRBV4-3	TGCGCCAGCAGCCAAGATCGAGGGTACCTCTATGGCTACACCTTC	CASSQDRGYLYGYTF
TRBD1	few	TRBJ1-2	16	TRBV5-6	TGTGCCAGCAGCTTGGGGGGACAGGGGGTTAACTATGGCTACACCTTC	CASSLGGQGVNYGYTF
NA	NA	TRBJ2-1	15	TRBV5-4	TGTGCCAGCAGCTTGGACACCACACCGCTCAATGAGCAGTTCTTC	CASSLDTTPLNEQFF
NA	NA	TRBJ1-4	15	TRBV6-1	TGTGCCAGCGTATCCATTCGGGAAACTAATGAAAAACTGTTTTTT	CASVSIRETNEKLFF